These T cell receptor beta chains were read from a single sample in a study of cytomegalovirus exposure and HLA in healthy donors. TCRdb keeps only in-frame clones here, not all; method: immunoSEQ multiplex PCR. The sample lists approximately 70,000 clones, about 71% occurring once. The specimen was PBMCs. The receptors here all came from a woman aged 45-60 years in good health and CMV-seropositive. CDR3s include the opening cysteine and the closing phenylalanine or tryptophan. D genes are given only for firm matches. The size entry is marked missing in some rows and otherwise reads once, few, many or a size class.

CDR3aa: CASSLTSGKHNEQFF
CDR3nt: TGTGCCAGCAGCTTGACTAGCGGGAAGCACAATGAGCAGTTCTTC
j_gene: TRBJ2-1
d_gene: TRBD2
abundance: few
v_gene: TRBV7-2

CDR3aa: CATQTGYQETQYF
CDR3nt: TGTGCCACTCAAACAGGGTACCAAGAGACCCAGTACTTC
j_gene: TRBJ2-5
d_gene: -
abundance: once
v_gene: TRBV10-3

CDR3aa: CASSSGQGYGYTF
CDR3nt: TGTGCCAGCAGCTCGGGACAGGGCTATGGCTACACCTTC
j_gene: TRBJ1-2
d_gene: TRBD1
abundance: -
v_gene: TRBV7-2

CDR3aa: CASSVAQGLYQRDTQYF
CDR3nt: TGTGCCAGCAGCGTAGCTCAGGGTCTCTACCAACGGGATACGCAGTATTTT
j_gene: TRBJ2-3
d_gene: -
abundance: -
v_gene: TRBV9

CDR3aa: CASSATTSGRTDTQYF
CDR3nt: TGTGCCAGCAGCGCCACAACTAGCGGACGCACAGATACGCAGTATTTT
j_gene: TRBJ2-3
d_gene: TRBD2
abundance: few
v_gene: TRBV7-3

CDR3aa: CASSPGLGLGANVLTF
CDR3nt: TGTGCCAGCAGCCCAGGGCTGGGGCTAGGGGCCAACGTCCTGACTTTC
j_gene: TRBJ2-6
d_gene: -
abundance: few
v_gene: TRBV7-2

CDR3aa: CASSKAGREGTF
CDR3nt: TGTGCCAGCTCCAAAGCGGGGCGGGAAGGCACCTTC
j_gene: TRBJ1-2
d_gene: -
abundance: -
v_gene: TRBV6-5

CDR3aa: CASSPRGGLGSYNEQFF
CDR3nt: TGTGCCAGCAGCCCACGGGGGGGACTAGGCTCCTACAATGAGCAGTTCTTC
j_gene: TRBJ2-1
d_gene: TRBD2
abundance: once
v_gene: TRBV7-9

CDR3aa: CAWSVVSAGDNEQFF
CDR3nt: TGTGCCTGGAGTGTAGTATCCGCGGGGGACAATGAGCAGTTCTTC
j_gene: TRBJ2-1
d_gene: TRBD2
abundance: -
v_gene: TRBV30

CDR3aa: CASSQESRGGRETQYF
CDR3nt: TGTGCCAGCAGCCAAGAAAGTCGGGGGGGGAGGGAGACCCAGTACTTC
j_gene: TRBJ2-5
d_gene: TRBD2
abundance: -
v_gene: TRBV4-2

CDR3aa: CASSRGHQETQYF
CDR3nt: TGTGCCAGCAGCAGGGGGCACCAAGAGACCCAGTACTTC
j_gene: TRBJ2-5
d_gene: TRBD1
abundance: -
v_gene: TRBV6-6

CDR3aa: CASSFGGLTYNEQFF
CDR3nt: TGTGCCAGCAGTTTTGGGGGGTTGACCTACAATGAGCAGTTCTTC
j_gene: TRBJ2-1
d_gene: -
abundance: few
v_gene: TRBV28

CDR3aa: CASSLSIQGIGGYTF
CDR3nt: TGTGCCAGCAGTTTATCGATCCAGGGTATAGGTGGCTACACCTTC
j_gene: TRBJ1-2
d_gene: -
abundance: once
v_gene: TRBV27

CDR3aa: CASRGDSLYEQYF
CDR3nt: TGTGCCAGCAGGGGGGACAGCCTATACGAGCAGTACTTC
j_gene: TRBJ2-7
d_gene: TRBD1
abundance: -
v_gene: TRBV6-1

CDR3aa: CASSGGADGYTF
CDR3nt: TGTGCCAGCAGCGGAGGGGCGGATGGCTACACCTTC
j_gene: TRBJ1-2
d_gene: -
abundance: -
v_gene: TRBV7-8

CDR3aa: CAISEGTKSAETQYF
CDR3nt: TGTGCCATCAGTGAGGGGACTAAGAGTGCGGAGACCCAGTACTTC
j_gene: TRBJ2-5
d_gene: TRBD2
abundance: -
v_gene: TRBV10-3